This T cell receptor beta chain is from a study of response to subunit inactivated influenza vaccine. Study results and limitations: After each seasonal influenza vaccination, few new T cells are recruited, the authors suggested.

Each CDR3 protein gets one entry after TCRdb re-called the RT-PCR reads with MiXCR. In the table there are around 520,000 distinct CDR3 sequences, roughly 10% of which are singletons. As for this clonotype: No antigen is known for it.

The CDR3 contains 16 residues. Trimming pared 0 bases from V and 4 bases from J, leaving 15 bases between. Germline V gives CDR1 SGHVS, CDR2 FQNEAQ. V and J are TRBV7-8 and TRBJ2-5, with D tentatively TRBD2 (6 bases). The sample in question was PBMCs from blood, obtained on the day of vaccination. This TCR came from a man in his fifties or sixties who received an inactivated influenza vaccine. The CDR3 here is CASSLADYGKGETQYF. CDR3 nucleotide sequence: TGTGCCAGCAGCTTAGCGGACTACGGAAAGGGAGAGACCCAGTACTTC.